This TCR beta chain was observed in a study of T cell responses to AZD1222 COVID-19 vaccine. Study conclusions and caveats: A reported finding is that nearly half of spike-specific TCRs target unmutated variant regions.

As concerns this clone: Its target is not known.

The repertoire was sequenced with immunoSEQ multiplex PCR; TCRdb's copy has only in-frame clones and lacks some. This sample yields tens of thousands of clones, of which approximately 90% are seen a single time; more than 4% belongs to the top ten. The length of the CDR3 is 15 residues. The germline V gene encodes CDR1 SGHKS and CDR2 YYEKEE (reference sequence). The V gene lost 2 bases and the J gene lost 1 base, with 10 bases spanning the gap. The sequence was obtained from an adult who received the MenACWY meningococcal vaccine as a control. The sequencing here drew on peripheral blood, taken 28 days after the second dose of the MenACWY control vaccine. The genes are TRBV5-5 and TRBJ1-3; TRBD1 might be the D (5 bases). CDR3 nucleotides: TGTGCCAGCAGCTTTTTGGGGGTTTCTGGAAACACCATATATTTT. This sequence encodes CASSFLGVSGNTIYF.